One and the same sample provided the 4 T cell receptor beta chains below, sequenced in a study of blood T cells in healthy people across ages. Then a second PCR, running about 7 to 11 cycles, was carried out with a sample-barcoded 5' primer and a J-beta primer mix. TCRdb reprocessed the 5' RACE reads with MiXCR, giving one entry per CDR3 protein. The repertoire consists of approximately 770,000 distinct CDR3 sequences, with 58% occurring once and the leading ten covering around 20%. The sequencing input was blood. The receptors derive from a man aged 25-45 years in good health.

This chain connects TRBV21-1 to TRBJ2-7; TRBD1 reflects the table's D call only, with no check against the DNA. TRBV21-1 is a pseudogene. This CDR3 has 15 residues. Written as DNA, the CDR3 is TGTGCCAGCAGCAAACAGGGGGACCCCGCCTACGAGCAGTACTTC. Translated: CASSKQGDPAYEQYF.

The chain has TRBV20-1 and TRBJ1-2, with 11 nucleotides matching TRBD1. The germline V gene encodes CDR1 DFQATT and CDR2 SNEGSKA (reference sequence). V lost 6 bases to trimming and J lost 3 bases; unmatched junction nucleotides: 6. The CDR3 contains 14 residues. DNA for the CDR3: TGCAGTGCCGCCTGGACAGGGGGCCACTATGGCTACACCTTC. It codes for CSAAWTGGHYGYTF.

The rearrangement joins TRBV29-1 to TRBJ2-7, with a possible D match to TRBD1 (5 bases). This CDR3 region has 12 residues. CDR1 is SQVTM and CDR2 is ANQGSEA in the germline V gene. V was cut by 5 bases and J by 5 bases, with 13 bases left in between. The CDR3 protein is CSVFRGQDEQYF. The CDR3, as DNA: TGCAGCGTTTTCCGTGGACAAGACGAGCAGTACTTC.

The V gene is TRBV28, the J gene TRBJ2-1; D possibly corresponds to TRBD2 (6 bases). The V and J ends lost 8 bases and 9 bases respectively, with 14 bases between them. CDR3 length equals 12 residues. Germline assignment: CDR1 MDHEN and CDR2 SYDVKM. The CDR3 DNA reads TGTGCCAGCTATAGCATGGGAGGTGAGCAGTTCTTC. It codes for CASYSMGGEQFF.